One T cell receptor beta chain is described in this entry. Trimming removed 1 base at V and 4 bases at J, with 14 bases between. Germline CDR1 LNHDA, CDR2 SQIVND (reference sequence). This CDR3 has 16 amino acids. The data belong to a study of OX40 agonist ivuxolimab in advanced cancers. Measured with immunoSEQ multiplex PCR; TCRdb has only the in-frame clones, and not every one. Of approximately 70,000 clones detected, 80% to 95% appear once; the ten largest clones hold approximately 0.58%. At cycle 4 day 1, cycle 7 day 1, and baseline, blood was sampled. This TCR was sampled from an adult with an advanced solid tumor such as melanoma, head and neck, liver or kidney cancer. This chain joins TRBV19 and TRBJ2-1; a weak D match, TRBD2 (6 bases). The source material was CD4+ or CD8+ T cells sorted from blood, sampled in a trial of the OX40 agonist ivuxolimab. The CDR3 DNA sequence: TGTGCCAGTAGTATAGGCCGCGGGACGCAATACAATGAGCAGTTCTTC. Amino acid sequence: CASSIGRGTQYNEQFF.